The 23 T cell receptor beta chains below all came from one sample that was sequenced in a study of T-cell reconstitution after alpha-beta-depleted transplantation in children. Preparation of the TCRbeta library used unique molecular identifiers. A single record per CDR3 protein comes from TCRdb applying MiXCR to the PCR reads. The top ten clones hold approximately 6.2% of a sample with 200,000 to 250,000 distinct CDR3 sequences, about 9.2% of them seen once. Sequencing was performed on PBMCs from the stem cell graft donor, taken from the stem cell graft. These receptors were collected from a human donor who donated a stem cell graft to a child with acute lymphoblastic leukemia.

In this sample, this clonotype turned up a few times. The V gene is TRBV7-9, the J gene TRBJ2-5; D may be TRBD2 (6 bases). V gave up 6 bases and J gave up 1 base, with 15 bases separating them. Looked up from germline, CDR1 is SEHNR and CDR2 is FQNEAQ (reference sequence). CDR3 size: 15 residues. The CDR3 DNA reads TGTGCCAGCAGATCGGGGGAGTCGCTCCAAGAGACCCAGTACTTC. Its translation is CASRSGESLQETQYF.

In DNA form, the CDR3 reads TGTGCCAGCAGCCGAGGATCGGCTAATGAAAAACTGTTTTTT. Translating gives CASSRGSANEKLFF. This chain uses TRBV7-2 with TRBJ1-4, with D unresolved. Germline loops: CDR1 SGHTA, CDR2 FQGNSA. The CDR3 loop spans 14 amino acids. V lost 5 bases and J 3 bases, leaving 10 bases between the germline ends.

This clonotype has ten or more counts. The rearrangement joins TRBV7-6 to TRBJ2-1, with unresolved D. This CDR3 is built from 15 residues. With 5 bases removed from V and 0 bases from J, the gap between germline ends came to 11 bases. CDR1 SGHVS and CDR2 FNYEAQ come from the germline V gene. The CDR3 here is CASSALQSSYNEQFF. The CDR3 DNA follows: TGTGCCAGCAGCGCATTACAGAGCTCCTACAATGAGCAGTTCTTC.

This clonotype showed up just a few times. The chain links TRBV7-2 to TRBJ2-7; 13 bases match TRBD2. J lost 4 bases, V lost 5 bases, and 11 bases had no gene match. This CDR3 has 17 amino acids. The V gene's germline CDR1 is SGHTA and CDR2 FQGNSA. The CDR3 bases are TGTGCCAGCAGCACTAGCGGGGGGGCTTCTGTTCTTTACGAGCAGTACTTC. This gives the protein CASSTSGGASVLYEQYF.

There are many counts of this clonotype. The chain links TRBV5-1 to TRBJ2-7; D is unclear. The germline V gene has CDR1 SGHRS and CDR2 YFSETQ. Trimming shortened V by 6 bases and J by 3 bases, and 16 bases separated the two germline ends. This CDR3 comprises 14 residues. The CDR3 reads CASTPQGPNYEQYF. CDR3 coding DNA: TGCGCCAGCACTCCACAAGGTCCAAACTACGAGCAGTACTTC.

V usage is TRBV7-2 and J usage is TRBJ2-1; TRBD2 might be the D (6 bases). The CDR3 has 12 amino acids. Germline V gene sequence: CDR1 SGHTA, CDR2 FQGNSA. The ends were cut back, 4 bases at V and 8 bases at J, with 9 bases in the middle. DNA for the CDR3: TGTGCCAGCAGCTATTGGAGGGATGAGCAGTTCTTC. It codes for CASSYWRDEQFF.

This clonotype was seen a few times. J is TRBJ2-7 and V is TRBV5-6, with D perhaps being TRBD1 or TRBD2 (5 bases each). This CDR3 has 15 amino acids. The germline V gene encodes CDR1 SGHDT and CDR2 YYEEEE. Between the trimmed V and J ends, which lost 1 base and 4 bases, there was a span of 15 bases. The CDR3 loop reads CASSLSVEGRYEQYF. In DNA, the CDR3 is TGTGCCAGCAGCTTGTCTGTTGAGGGGCGGTACGAGCAGTACTTC.

This clonotype was picked up many times. The chain is built from TRBV20-1 and TRBJ1-4; 10 bases map to TRBD1. V was clipped by 8 bases and J by 6 bases; unmatched bases: 6. This CDR3 is built from 13 residues. In germline, CDR1 is DFQATT, CDR2 SNEGSKA (reference sequence). CDR3 region: CSITGTGDEKLFF. The CDR3 DNA follows: TGCAGTATAACCGGGACAGGGGATGAAAAACTGTTTTTT.

Only a few counts were recorded for this clonotype. V usage is TRBV7-8 and J usage is TRBJ2-3, with unresolved D. This CDR3 has 14 amino acids. V lost 1 base and J 4 bases, leaving 9 bases between the germline ends. Germline V gene sequence: CDR1 SGHVS, CDR2 FQNEAQ. The CDR3: CASSLGVIADTQYF. CDR3 nucleotides: TGTGCCAGCAGCTTAGGAGTTATCGCAGATACGCAGTATTTT. The variable domain in full, with the rest retrieved from reference TRBV7-8 and TRBJ2-3, is GAGVSQSPRYKVAKRGQDVALRCDPISGHVSLFWYQQALGQGPEFLTYFQNEAQLDKSGLPSDRFFAERPEGSVSTLKIQRTQQEDSAVYLCASSLGVIADTQYFGPGTRLTVL.

This clonotype has just a few counts. V and J are TRBV4-1 and TRBJ2-7; 7 nucleotides line up with TRBD2. Germline assignment: CDR1 MGHRA and CDR2 YSYEKL. This CDR3 has 14 residues. After removal of 2 bases from V and 3 bases from J, the junction contained 4 bases not matched to a gene. The CDR3 protein is CASSQTGTNYEQYF. In nucleotides, the CDR3 is TGCGCCAGCAGCCAAACCGGGACTAACTACGAGCAGTACTTC.

This clonotype was found many times. This chain links TRBV7-2 with TRBJ1-6; D not certain. Trimming removed 2 bases at V and 10 bases at J, with 6 bases between. Germline V CDR1 and CDR2: SGHTA, FQGNSA. This CDR3 region has 12 residues. DNA for the CDR3: TGTGCCAGCAGCTTACCAGTATCACCCCTCCACTTT. The encoded protein is CASSLPVSPLHF.

This clonotype was observed a few times. The rearrangement uses TRBV7-9 and TRBJ1-4, with D maybe TRBD1 (5 bases). CDR1 and CDR2 from the germline V gene are SEHNR and FQNEAQ (reference sequence). Trimming stripped 7 bases from V and 7 bases from J, with 16 bases between. The CDR3 totals 14 residues. Written as DNA, the CDR3 is TGTGCCAGCACCCCCCGGCCAGGGCGTGAAAAACTGTTTTTT. It codes for CASTPRPGREKLFF.

In this sample, this clonotype turned up a few times. The V and J genes are TRBV20-1 and TRBJ2-7; unclear D gene. CDR3 length equals 11 residues. Germline V lookup: CDR1 DFQATT, CDR2 SNEGSKA (reference sequence). V was shortened by 5 bases and J by 6 bases, with 11 bases between the two germline ends. The CDR3 DNA sequence: TGCAGTGCTTGGGTTTGGGCCGAGCAGTACTTC. Translated, it gives CSAWVWAEQYF.

This clonotype was seen ten or more times. The CDR3 DNA sequence: TGTGCCAGCAGTCACGGGAGTGAGCAGTTCTTC. Its protein is CASSHGSEQFF. This chain uses TRBV6-2 or TRBV6-3 with TRBJ2-1; possible D gene TRBD2, 6 bases. V lost 5 bases, J lost 9 bases, and 8 bases lay in between. CDR3 length: 11 amino acids. From germline, CDR1 is MNHEY and CDR2 SVGEGT.

In its sample, this clonotype was seen a few times. The chain employs TRBV29-1 and TRBJ1-1, with D unresolved. The CDR3 is made up of 11 amino acids. V lost 7 bases to trimming and J lost 7 bases, with 13 bases between them. Germline CDR1 reads SQVTM; CDR2 reads ANQGSEA. CDR3 region: CSAGESVEAFF. CDR3 nucleotides: TGCAGCGCCGGTGAGTCGGTTGAAGCTTTCTTT.

This clonotype was recorded many times. This sequence joins TRBV12-3 or TRBV12-4 and TRBJ2-7, with 10 positions matching TRBD1. V shed 5 bases and J 2 bases; nucleotides not matched to a gene: 3. CDR3 length equals 14 residues. DNA of the CDR3: TGTGCCAGCAGTCGGACAGGGGGGGCCTACGAGCAGTACTTC. It yields the protein CASSRTGGAYEQYF.

This clonotype appeared a few times. The gene calls are TRBV6-1 and TRBJ1-2; weak D call: TRBD1 (5 bases). The CDR3 loop spans 15 amino acids. Germline V CDR1 and CDR2: MNHNS, SASEGT. V lost 5 bases and J 2 bases, leaving 15 bases between the germline ends. The CDR3 is CASSPIGTPNYGYTF. CDR3 nucleotides: TGTGCCAGCAGTCCAATCGGGACTCCGAACTATGGCTACACCTTC.

A few counts support this clonotype. The chain is built from TRBV6-2 or TRBV6-3 and TRBJ2-7, with a possible D match to TRBD1 (6 bases). The germline V gene has CDR1 MNHEY and CDR2 SVGEGT. The CDR3 has 14 amino acids. V was cut by 2 bases and J by 6 bases, with 14 bases left in between. CDR3 in amino acids: CASSYDRWGSEQYF. In DNA form, the CDR3 reads TGTGCCAGCAGTTACGACAGGTGGGGCTCCGAGCAGTACTTC.

This clonotype has a handful of counts. The chain joins TRBV6-2 or TRBV6-3 to TRBJ2-7; D is possibly TRBD2 (5 bases). Germline loops: CDR1 MNHEY, CDR2 SVGEGT. Trimming stripped 6 bases from V and 7 bases from J, with 19 bases between. The length of the CDR3 is 14 residues. CDR3 sequence: CASRFGLASGEQYF. CDR3 nucleotides: TGTGCCAGCAGATTTGGACTGGCCTCGGGGGAGCAGTACTTC.

In its sample, this clonotype was seen many times. The CDR3 loop reads CASSFLSGTGELFF. CDR3 DNA: TGTGCCAGCAGCTTCCTATCAGGGACCGGGGAGCTGTTTTTT. The V and J genes are TRBV11-2 and TRBJ2-2, with a possible D match to TRBD1 (5 bases). V dropped 3 bases and J dropped 5 bases, with 10 bases sitting between them. The CDR3 extends over 14 amino acids. Germline V CDR1 and CDR2: SGHAT, FQNNGV.

This clonotype was counted ten times or more. The rearrangement links TRBV12-3 or TRBV12-4 to TRBJ1-4; no reliable D call. CDR3 length: 11 amino acids. The ends were cut back, 5 bases at V and 7 bases at J, with 5 bases in the middle. The chain's CDR3 is CASSRGEKLFF. The CDR3 coding sequence is TGTGCCAGCAGTCGGGGTGAAAAACTGTTTTTT.

This clonotype occurred many times. The chain joins TRBV29-1 to TRBJ1-2, with D perhaps TRBD1 (5 bases). The CDR3 length is 13 residues. CDR1 is SQVTM, CDR2 ANQGSEA, per germline. Trimming stripped 6 bases from V and 4 bases from J, with 15 bases between. This CDR3 reads CSVNQGHPYGYTF. The CDR3, as DNA: TGCAGCGTCAATCAGGGTCACCCCTATGGCTACACCTTC.

In its sample, this clonotype was seen many times. The chain joins TRBV29-1 to TRBJ2-5, with 7 bases that match TRBD2. This CDR3 comprises 16 residues. CDR1 SQVTM and CDR2 ANQGSEA come from the germline V gene. The V gene end was trimmed by 0 bases and the J gene end by 1 base; junction bases not matched to a gene: 8. CDR3 region: CSVEDPISGRQETQYF. DNA for the CDR3: TGCAGCGTTGAAGATCCAATTAGCGGGCGCCAAGAGACCCAGTACTTC.